This note documents a single T cell receptor beta chain sequence. The antigen remains undetermined. One end of the junction does not line up with germline, which may come from a read error. This entry comes from a study of Graves' ophthalmopathy and Graves' hyperthyroidism. Whole-study results and caveats: Using 13 signatures, a model distinguished ophthalmopathy from stable hyperthyroidism, reaching just under 90% sensitivity and around 81% specificity.

Germline values: CDR1 SGHTA, CDR2 FQGNSA. This CDR3 has 14 amino acids. Researchers took RNA transcripts and amplified TCR beta CDR3 regions from them. First-round RT-PCR used HTBI primers; second-round multiplex PCR followed. TCRdb re-derived calls from the multiplex PCR reads in MiXCR, one entry per CDR3 protein. The sample yields almost 750,000 distinct CDR3 sequences, approximately 40% seen once. Material for sequencing was peripheral blood. The chain is built from TRBV7-2 and TRBJ2-5; no definite D call. The sequence came from an adult man with Graves' ophthalmopathy. Here the CDR3 reads CASSQEPDTGTQYF. The CDR3 DNA sequence: TGCGCCAGCAGCCAAGAGCCTGACACCGGGACCCAGTACTTC.